This T cell receptor (beta chain) comes out of a study of PD-L1 blockade in urothelial cancer. Turning to the study itself: Atezolizumab therapy began for patients in 2014, dosed at 1,200 mg intravenously every 3 weeks. Blood analysis took place 3 weeks (second dose) and 6 weeks after treatment start.

Trimming pared 5 bases from V and 5 bases from J, leaving 16 bases between. Germline-derived CDR1 and CDR2 are LNHNV and YYDKDF (reference sequence). The CDR3 runs 14 residues. As to time point: pretreatment peripheral blood. Urothelial carcinoma in patients was locally advanced or metastatic. The method was immunoSEQ multiplex PCR; TCRdb's version includes in-frame clones alone and lacks a portion of them. The sample consists of 45,000 to 70,000 clones, approximately 83% of them appearing once. The sequencing here drew on PBMCs, taken around atezolizumab (anti-PD-L1) treatment. The receptor was derived from a man aged 65 to 79 with urothelial cancer. The chain couples TRBV15 to TRBJ2-7; perhaps TRBD1 as D (6 bases). DNA of the CDR3: TGTGCCACCAGCGTCCAACAGGGACACGACGAGCAGTACTTC. Encoded protein: CATSVQQGHDEQYF.